A single sample gave rise to the 22 T cell receptor beta chains below, sequenced in a study of cytomegalovirus exposure and HLA in healthy donors. 13 Jbeta primers and 60 Vbeta primers were used for the PCR. This table comes from immunoSEQ multiplex PCR, and its TCRdb copy is limited to in-frame clones, with some not included. Here the sample spans approximately 190,000 clones, 75% to 85% being singletons. Sequenced sample: PBMCs. The receptors originated from a woman aged 18-30 years in good health and CMV-seronegative.

The V gene is TRBV7-2, the J gene TRBJ2-7; 10 nucleotides line up with TRBD2. Germline assignment: CDR1 SGHTA and CDR2 FQGNSA. This CDR3 has 15 amino acids. Trimming cost V 5 bases and J 0 bases; bases outside gene matches: 4. The CDR3 coding sequence is TGTGCCAGCAGCACCACTAGCGGGATCTCCTACGAGCAGTACTTC. Amino acids: CASSTTSGISYEQYF.

The chain couples TRBV2 to TRBJ1-2; D is possibly TRBD1 (5 bases). The CDR3 has 14 amino acids. V was trimmed by 2 bases and J by 4 bases, leaving 11 bases between them. Germline-derived CDR1 and CDR2 are SNHLY and FYNNEI. CDR3 protein: CASSEQGIGYGYTF. CDR3 sequence (DNA): TGTGCCAGCAGTGAACAGGGAATAGGCTATGGCTACACCTTC. Using reference TRBV2 and TRBJ1-2 for the parts outside the CDR3, the full variable domain is EPEVTQTPSHQVTQMGQEVILRCVPISNHLYFYWYRQILGQKVEFLVSFYNNEISEKSEIFDDQFSVERPDGSNFTLKIRSTKLEDSAMYFCASSEQGIGYGYTFGSGTRLTVV.

Regarding this clone: One junction end does not reproduce the germline sequence, and a read error may be involved. The chain links TRBV7-9 to TRBJ2-7, with 7 bases lining up with TRBD1. CDR1 is SEHNR, CDR2 FQNEAQ, per germline (reference sequence). CDR3 size: 16 residues. This chain's CDR3 is CSSSLALAKGAYEQYF. Here the CDR3 DNA reads TGTTCCAGCAGCTTAGCGCTGGCGAAGGGGGCTTACGAGCAGTACTTC.

V gene TRBV6-6 combines with J gene TRBJ2-1; 8 bases fit TRBD1. The CDR3 has 15 residues. V dropped 5 bases and J dropped 0; count of bases not matched to a gene: 3. Germline V gives CDR1 MNHNY, CDR2 SVGAGI (reference sequence). The CDR3 DNA follows: TGTGCCAGCAGTCAGACAGGGGACTCCTACAATGAGCAGTTCTTC. It specifies CASSQTGDSYNEQFF.

The J gene is TRBJ2-7, the V gene TRBV27, with TRBD1 as a possible D gene (6 bases). The germline V and J ends were trimmed by 1 base and 7 bases, with 20 bases remaining between them. This CDR3 is built from 16 residues. Germline CDR1 reads MNHEY; CDR2 reads SMNVEV (reference sequence). CDR3 DNA sequence: TGTGCCAGCAGTTTATTCTCGTGGAGCGGACAGACTGAGCAGTACTTC. Translating it yields CASSLFSWSGQTEQYF.

Of note for this clone: At the DNA level, this CDR3 is encoded by other sequences in the same sample as well. The rearrangement uses TRBV15 and TRBJ2-2; 7 bases line up with TRBD1. Looked up from germline, CDR1 is LNHNV and CDR2 is YYDKDF (reference sequence). After removal of 0 bases from V and 1 base from J, the junction contained 2 bases not matched to a gene. The CDR3 length is 16 residues. For the CDR3, the DNA is TGTGCCACCAGCAGAGAGCCAGGGGGGAACACCGGGGAGCTGTTTTTT. This sequence encodes CATSREPGGNTGELFF.

The chain couples TRBV30 to TRBJ2-1; TRBD1 matches at 7 bases. Germline CDR1 reads GTSNPN; CDR2 reads SVGIG (reference sequence). Trimming cost V 8 bases and J 0 bases; bases outside gene matches: 13. There are 16 residues in the CDR3. Here the CDR3 DNA reads TGTGCCGCCATACAGGGGTCGGTAAGCTCCTACAATGAGCAGTTCTTC. It translates to CAAIQGSVSSYNEQFF.

In its sample, this clone was seen a few times. V and J are TRBV7-2 and TRBJ2-3; 13 bases are shared with TRBD2. The trim removed 5 bases at V and 5 bases at J, leaving 10 bases unmatched. CDR1 is SGHTA and CDR2 is FQGNSA in the germline V gene. This CDR3 has 17 amino acids. CDR3 region: CASSLLLAGGGRDTQYF. DNA for the CDR3: TGTGCCAGCAGCCTCCTACTAGCGGGAGGGGGTAGAGATACGCAGTATTTT.

V usage is TRBV19 and J usage is TRBJ2-4; a possible D gene is TRBD2 (6 bases). Germline CDR1 and CDR2: LNHDA and SQIVND (reference sequence). The V end was cut by 3 bases, the J end by 7 bases, with 22 bases between. The CDR3 has 17 amino acids. CDR3 sequence: CASSIAGPTLRNNIQYF. Here the CDR3 DNA reads TGTGCCAGTAGTATCGCGGGGCCCACCCTGAGGAATAACATTCAGTACTTC.

This CDR3 reads CASTSSGTGELFF. The DNA for the CDR3 is TGTGCCAGCACTAGCTCAGGCACCGGGGAGCTGTTTTTT. This chain joins TRBV9 and TRBJ2-2; D is perhaps TRBD2 (5 bases). CDR1 is SGDLS and CDR2 is YYNGEE in the germline V gene. The CDR3 loop spans 13 amino acids. Trimming cost V 6 bases and J 4 bases, with 10 bases left between them.

This clone was seen only a few times. V gene TRBV27 combines with J gene TRBJ2-5; a possible D gene is TRBD2 (6 bases). This CDR3 spans 14 amino acids. Trimming removed 4 bases at V and 0 bases at J, with 9 bases between. Germline V CDR1 and CDR2: MNHEY, SMNVEV (reference sequence). Written as DNA, the CDR3 is TGTGCCAGCAGTTCCTGGGGGGACCAAGAGACCCAGTACTTC. Translation: CASSSWGDQETQYF.

The chain links TRBV6-1 to TRBJ2-7; D is possibly TRBD2 (6 bases). The CDR3 extends over 14 amino acids. Trimming removed 7 bases at V and 4 bases at J, with 17 bases between. The germline V gene encodes CDR1 MNHNS and CDR2 SASEGT. CDR3 sequence reads: CASTLTTSVYEQYF. DNA for the CDR3: TGTGCCAGCACCCTTACGACTAGTGTTTACGAGCAGTACTTC.

The gene calls are TRBV6-1 and TRBJ1-1; D gene ambiguous. The V and J ends lost 10 bases and 4 bases respectively, with 13 bases between them. The germline gives CDR1 MNHNS, CDR2 SASEGT. The length of the CDR3 is 12 residues. The CDR3 loop is CATSQVPTEAFF. CDR3 nucleotide sequence: TGTGCCACCTCCCAGGTGCCCACTGAAGCTTTCTTT.

The chain combines TRBV10-2 with TRBJ1-5; maybe TRBD1 (6 bases). Trimming stripped 6 bases from V and 7 bases from J, with 10 bases between. This CDR3 is 12 amino acids long. Germline V lookup: CDR1 WSHSY, CDR2 SAAADI. In nucleotides, the CDR3 is TGCGCCAGCAGAGTACAGGGCCAGCCCCAGCATTTT. Translation: CASRVQGQPQHF.

The CDR3 reads CAISESLGGRSDEQFF. In nucleotides, the CDR3 is TGTGCCATCAGTGAGTCATTGGGGGGGAGGTCGGATGAGCAGTTCTTC. The J gene is TRBJ2-1, the V gene TRBV10-3; TRBD2 aligns across 7 bases. The CDR3 runs to 16 residues. Germline V gene lookup returns CDR1 ENHRY and CDR2 SYGVKD. V was clipped by 0 bases and J by 8 bases; unmatched bases: 10.

The V and J genes are TRBV10-1 and TRBJ2-7; 7 positions agree with TRBD1. Germline CDR1 WNHNN, CDR2 SYGVQD (reference sequence). V was clipped by 6 bases and J by 4 bases; unmatched bases: 12. The CDR3 length is 15 residues. The CDR3 DNA is TGCGCCAGCAGCTACAGACAGGGTGCCCTTTACGAGCAGTACTTC. Translation gives CASSYRQGALYEQYF.

This chain joins TRBV10-1 and TRBJ2-1, with D tentatively TRBD1 (6 bases). V was trimmed by 3 bases and J by 7 bases, leaving 13 bases between them. CDR3 length: 14 amino acids. Germline V gives CDR1 WNHNN, CDR2 SYGVQD (reference sequence). This chain's CDR3 is CASSDQQGWNEQFF. DNA of the CDR3: TGCGCCAGCAGTGACCAACAGGGTTGGAATGAGCAGTTCTTC.

The chain is built from TRBV28 and TRBJ2-4, with TRBD2 identical over 7 bases. Germline lookup yields CDR1 MDHEN and CDR2 SYDVKM. The CDR3 runs to 14 residues. After removal of 3 bases from V and 8 bases from J, the junction contained 7 bases not matched to a gene. This CDR3 is CASSLEGGPDIQYF. In nucleotides, the CDR3 is TGTGCCAGCAGTTTGGAGGGAGGGCCTGACATTCAGTACTTC.

The chain joins TRBV9 to TRBJ2-7; a possible D gene is TRBD2 (5 bases). V lost 0 bases, J lost 1 base, and 8 bases lay in between. CDR1 is SGDLS and CDR2 is YYNGEE in the germline V gene. There are 14 residues in the CDR3. The DNA for the CDR3 is TGTGCCAGCAGCGTAGGTAGCGCGTCCTACGAGCAGTACTTC. It yields the protein CASSVGSASYEQYF.

The chain uses TRBV28 and TRBJ2-2, with a tentative D call TRBD2 (6 bases). Trimming left V 4 bases short and J 7 bases short, with 16 bases between. The CDR3 runs to 15 residues. Germline V lookup: CDR1 MDHEN, CDR2 SYDVKM. In DNA form, the CDR3 reads TGTGCCAGCAGTTCCGGGACTTTCGATGGCGGGGAGCTGTTTTTT. Translation: CASSSGTFDGGELFF. The whole variable domain, remainder taken from reference TRBV28 and TRBJ2-2, is DVKVTQSSRYLVKRTGEKVFLECVQDMDHENMFWYRQDPGLGLRLIYFSYDVKMKEKGDIPEGYSVSREKKERFSLILESASTNQTSMYLCASSSGTFDGGELFFGEGSRLTVL.

The J gene is TRBJ2-5, the V gene TRBV7-9, with 8 bases identical to TRBD1. V gave up 3 bases and J gave up 5 bases; unmatched junction bases: 11. This CDR3 contains 16 residues. Germline V lookup: CDR1 SEHNR, CDR2 FQNEAQ (reference sequence). CDR3 loop: CASSFLAGGSWETQYF. In nucleotides, the CDR3 is TGTGCCAGCAGCTTCCTGGCAGGGGGCTCGTGGGAGACCCAGTACTTC.

V is TRBV15 and J is TRBJ1-4, with 10 bases aligning to TRBD1. The trim removed 5 bases at V and 3 bases at J, leaving 6 bases unmatched. The CDR3 runs 16 residues. CDR1 LNHNV and CDR2 YYDKDF come from the germline V gene (reference sequence). The CDR3 loop reads CATSVRQGAANEKLFF. CDR3 coding DNA: TGTGCCACCAGCGTAAGACAGGGGGCAGCTAATGAAAAACTGTTTTTT.